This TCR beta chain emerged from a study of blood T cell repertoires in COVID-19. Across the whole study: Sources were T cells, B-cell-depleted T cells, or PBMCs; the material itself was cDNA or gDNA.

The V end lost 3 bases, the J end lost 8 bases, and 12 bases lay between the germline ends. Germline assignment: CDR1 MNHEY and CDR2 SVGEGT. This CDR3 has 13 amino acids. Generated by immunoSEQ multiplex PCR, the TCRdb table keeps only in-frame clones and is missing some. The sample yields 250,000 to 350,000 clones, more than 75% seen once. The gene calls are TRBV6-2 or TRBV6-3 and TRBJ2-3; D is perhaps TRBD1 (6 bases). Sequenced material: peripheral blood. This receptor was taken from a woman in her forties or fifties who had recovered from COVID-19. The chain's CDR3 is CASSYSTGTTQYF. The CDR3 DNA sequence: TGTGCCAGCAGTTATTCAACAGGGACTACGCAGTATTTT.